These T cell receptor beta chains were read from a single sample in a study of T cell changes during pregnancy in multiple sclerosis. Here immunoSEQ multiplex PCR was the method, and the copy in TCRdb shows in-frame clones only, minus some. The data show some 95,000 clones, around 94% seen once. Sequences were derived from peripheral blood, sampled in the first trimester of pregnancy. The receptors originated from a female donor with multiple sclerosis, enrolled in a pregnancy study. The CDR3 runs from the conserved cysteine through the conserved F or W. D genes are given only for firm matches. Some rows have no size entry. The others give once, few or many, or a class for an expanded clone.

15	.	TRBD1	TRBV6-1	TRBJ1-5	CASSWDRGSNQPQHF	TGTGCCAGCAGTTGGGACAGGGGAAGCAATCAGCCCCAGCATTTT
14	.	.	TRBV6-6	TRBJ1-1	CASSYSTPNTEAFF	TGTGCCAGCAGTTACTCGACACCCAACACTGAAGCTTTCTTT
15	.	.	TRBV23-1	TRBJ2-5	CASSQTGQKKETQYF	TGCGCCAGCAGTCAAACAGGACAGAAAAAGGAGACCCAGTACTTC
15	.	.	TRBV7-2	TRBJ2-1	CASSLSHSSYNEQFF	TGTGCCAGCAGCTTATCCCACAGCTCCTACAATGAGCAGTTCTTC
16	.	TRBD1	TRBV6-1	TRBJ1-2	CASSGGQPRLNYGYTF	TGTGCCAGCAGTGGGGGACAGCCCCGCCTAAACTATGGCTACACCTTC
18	.	.	TRBV5-4	TRBJ1-1	CAGRRAEGYRSRNTEAFF	TGTGCCGGAAGACGGGCCGAGGGTTATCGATCGCGGAACACTGAAGCTTTCTTT
15	.	TRBD1	TRBV5-4	TRBJ1-3	CASSLMGQPGNTIYF	TGTGCCAGCAGCTTAATGGGACAGCCGGGAAACACCATATATTTT
14	.	.	TRBV5-8	TRBJ1-1	CASSLIRGGTEAFF	TGTGCCAGCAGCTTGATTAGAGGGGGCACTGAAGCTTTCTTT
13	.	TRBD2	TRBV29-1	TRBJ2-1	CSVRLAGYNEQFF	TGCAGCGTTCGACTAGCGGGCTACAATGAGCAGTTCTTC
16	.	.	TRBV9	TRBJ2-3	CASSVAVTGSTDTQYF	TGTGCCAGCAGCGTAGCTGTCACAGGGAGCACAGATACGCAGTATTTT
14	.	TRBD1	TRBV10-3	TRBJ2-1	CAISDGTGANEQFF	TGTGCCATCAGTGACGGGACAGGGGCAAATGAGCAGTTCTTC
12	.	.	TRBV5-8	TRBJ1-1	CASSLQNSKAFF	TGTGCCAGCAGCCTACAAAACAGTAAAGCTTTCTTT
14	once	TRBD1	TRBV29-1	TRBJ2-3	CSVVRDRGLDTQYF	TGCAGCGTTGTTCGGGACAGGGGGCTCGATACGCAGTATTTT
11	.	.	TRBV11-2	TRBJ1-2	CASSRGTGYTF	TGTGCCAGCAGCCGGGGGACTGGCTACACCTTC
15	.	TRBD2	TRBV15	TRBJ2-7	CATSSYGTSGYEQYF	TGTGCCACCAGCAGTTACGGGACTAGCGGGTACGAGCAGTACTTC
13	.	.	TRBV7-6	TRBJ2-7	CASARGSTYEQYF	TGTGCCAGCGCACGAGGGAGCACCTACGAGCAGTACTTC
12	.	TRBD2	TRBV13	TRBJ2-1	CASSYSGREQFF	TGTGCCAGCAGTTATTCCGGGAGGGAGCAGTTCTTC
10	.	.	TRBV20-1	TRBJ1-2	CSARWGQDTF	TGCAGTGCTAGGTGGGGACAAGACACCTTC
16	.	.	TRBV19	TRBJ2-6	CASSSGVASGANVLTF	TGTGCCAGTAGTAGCGGGGTAGCCTCTGGGGCCAACGTCCTGACTTTC
15	.	TRBD1	TRBV18	TRBJ1-5	CASSPATGKNQPQHF	TGTGCCAGCTCACCAGCGACAGGGAAAAATCAGCCCCAGCATTTT
16	.	TRBD2	TRBV9	TRBJ2-5	CASSVGLAGMWETQYF	TGTGCCAGCAGCGTAGGGCTAGCGGGAATGTGGGAGACCCAGTACTTC
16	once	.	TRBV27	TRBJ2-1	CASTPWAGSRQGEQFF	TGTGCCAGCACCCCCTGGGCGGGATCGCGTCAAGGTGAGCAGTTCTTC
13	.	.	TRBV7-7	TRBJ2-7	CASSPGPPYEQYF	TGTGCTAGCAGCCCAGGGCCCCCCTACGAGCAGTACTTC
15	.	.	TRBV30	TRBJ2-7	CAWSATGSRRYEQYF	TGTGCCTGGAGTGCTACAGGGAGCCGCCGTTACGAGCAGTACTTC
17	.	.	TRBV14	TRBJ2-7	CASSQYDTGYFIDEQYF	TGTGCCAGCAGCCAATATGACACAGGGTACTTCATCGACGAGCAGTACTTC
18	.	TRBD2	TRBV4-1	TRBJ2-7	CASSQVPSTSGSVYEQYF	TGCGCCAGCAGCCAAGTTCCGTCGACTAGCGGGAGTGTATACGAGCAGTACTTC
18	.	TRBD2	TRBV11-2	TRBJ2-1	CASSFKTSGRRSYNEQFF	TGTGCCAGCAGCTTTAAGACTAGCGGGAGGCGTTCCTACAATGAGCAGTTCTTC
16	.	.	TRBV28	TRBJ1-2	CASSSSGTGKTNGYTF	TGTGCCAGCAGTAGCTCCGGAACAGGGAAGACGAATGGCTACACCTTC
12	.	.	TRBV6-5	TRBJ1-5	CASGSSDQPQHF	TGTGCCAGCGGCAGTTCTGATCAGCCCCAGCATTTT
17	.	TRBD2	TRBV5-1	TRBJ2-5	CASSLWTSGRLEETQYF	TGCGCCAGCAGCTTGTGGACTAGCGGGAGGCTCGAAGAGACCCAGTACTTC
14	.	TRBD2	TRBV27	TRBJ2-7	CASGRLAGGSEQYF	TGTGCCAGCGGACGACTAGCGGGAGGGAGCGAGCAGTACTTC
14	.	.	TRBV13	TRBJ1-1	CASSFGGLSTEAFF	TGTGCCAGCAGCTTCGGAGGGTTGAGCACTGAAGCTTTCTTT
15	.	TRBD2	TRBV5-1	TRBJ2-7	CASSPLGGPLYEQYF	TGCGCCAGCAGCCCCTTGGGAGGGCCTTTATACGAGCAGTACTTC
14	.	.	TRBV28	TRBJ2-7	CASSQHRPPYEQYF	TGTGCCAGCAGCCAACACAGGCCCCCCTACGAGCAGTACTTC
13	.	.	TRBV14	TRBJ2-7	CASSQGVGYEQYF	TGTGCCAGCAGCCAAGGTGTTGGTTACGAGCAGTACTTC
12	.	.	TRBV28	TRBJ2-4	CASHGGENIQYF	TGTGCCAGCCATGGCGGGGAAAACATTCAGTACTTC
14	.	.	TRBV19	TRBJ2-7	CASSPAWTLYEQYF	TGTGCCAGTAGTCCCGCCTGGACTCTCTACGAGCAGTACTTC
15	.	.	TRBV28	TRBJ2-6	CASGTPYSGANVLTF	TGTGCCAGCGGGACACCGTATTCTGGGGCCAACGTCCTGACTTTC
12	.	TRBD1	TRBV6-6	TRBJ2-7	CASNGQGYEQYF	TGTGCCAGCAATGGACAGGGGTACGAGCAGTACTTC
17	.	TRBD1	TRBV4-2	TRBJ1-6	CASSQTNRGSYNSPLHF	TGTGCCAGCAGCCAAACCAACAGGGGTTCCTATAATTCACCCCTCCACTTT
15	.	.	TRBV6-5	TRBJ2-1	CASSYSRGSYNEQFF	TGTGCCAGCAGTTATTCTCGCGGCTCCTACAATGAGCAGTTCTTC
14	.	TRBD1	TRBV30	TRBJ2-7	CAWRTLGQSYEQYF	TGTGCCTGGAGGACTCTGGGACAGAGCTACGAGCAGTACTTC